The sequence of this T cell receptor beta chain was determined in a study of T cells after yellow fever vaccination. Whole-study results and caveats: Peaking faster, on day 5 versus 15, the secondary response was nonetheless weaker.

Synthesis of TCR cDNA relied on 5'RACE template switching, which attached a universal primer site and UMIs. TCRdb reprocessed the 5' RACE reads via MiXCR and lists one record per CDR3 protein. The sample has about 630,000 distinct CDR3 sequences; 9% to 15% are singletons. This clonotype has more than one count but fewer than ten. Its antigen is unknown. J gave up 5 bases and V 0 bases, and 9 bases lay outside the gene matches. The CDR3 consists of 15 residues. Germline V gene sequence: CDR1 DFQATT, CDR2 SNEGSKA (reference sequence). The sequence derives from a man aged 25 to 40 who received the YFV17D yellow fever vaccine. The chain joins TRBV20-1 to TRBJ2-5, with 7 bases identical to TRBD2. This material consisted of PBMCs, taken on the day of the yellow fever booster vaccination. CDR3 nucleotide sequence: TGCAGTGCTAGAGATCCCAGCGGGGTGGGGGAGACCCAGTACTTC. Its protein product is CSARDPSGVGETQYF.